These 7 T cell receptor beta chains share one sample of origin, sequenced in a study of blood T cell repertoires in COVID-19. Sequenced by immunoSEQ multiplex PCR; TCRdb stores in-frame clones only, minus some. Seen here are about 210,000 clones, 85% to 90% observed once, and the top ten hold under 2%. The sequenced sample consisted of peripheral blood. Source of these receptors: a man between 18 and 35 years old with active or convalescent COVID-19.

This chain links TRBV30 with TRBJ2-5; possible D gene TRBD2, 5 bases. V was trimmed by 2 bases and J by 1 base, leaving 8 bases between them. The V gene's germline CDR1 is GTSNPN and CDR2 SVGIG (reference sequence). The CDR3 runs to 13 residues. CDR3 loop: CAWSSGSQETQYF. CDR3 nucleotide sequence: TGTGCCTGGAGTAGCGGATCCCAAGAGACCCAGTACTTC. The full variable domain, its missing parts supplied by reference TRBV30 and TRBJ2-5, is SQTIHQWPATLVQPVGSPLSLECTVEGTSNPNLYWYRQAAGRGLQLLFYSVGIGQISSEVPQNLSASRPQDRQFILSSKKLLLSDSGFYLCAWSSGSQETQYFGPGTRLLVL.

The V call is TRBV3-1 (or the pseudogene TRBV3-2), the J call TRBJ1-1, with a tentative D call TRBD1 (5 bases). Germline V gene sequence: CDR1 LGHDT, CDR2 YNNKEL (reference sequence). This CDR3 has 12 residues. The V and J ends lost 1 base and 10 bases respectively, with 10 bases between them. CDR3 DNA sequence: TGTGCCAGCAGCCAAGGCACAGGATCAGCTTTCTTT. Protein: CASSQGTGSAFF.

CDR3 sequence: CASRPGGLDYGYTF. The CDR3 DNA reads as TGTGCCAGCCGACCCGGAGGGTTGGACTATGGCTACACCTTC. This chain links TRBV27 with TRBJ1-2, with D hard to call. The CDR3 is 14 residues long. CDR1 is MNHEY, CDR2 SMNVEV, per germline (reference sequence). V lost 8 bases and J 3 bases, leaving 16 bases between the germline ends.

V usage is TRBV7-8 and J usage is TRBJ2-3; 9 nucleotides match TRBD2. The germline CDR1 and CDR2 sequences are SGHVS and FQNEAQ. Trimming removed 3 bases from V and 2 bases from J; junction bases left unmatched: 6. CDR3 length equals 16 residues. The CDR3 coding sequence is TGTGCCAGCAGCTTCATAGCGGGGGCCTCCACAGATACGCAGTATTTT. Its translation is CASSFIAGASTDTQYF.

This rearrangement joins TRBV7-9 to TRBJ2-1, with 10 bases matching TRBD1. V lost 5 bases to trimming and J lost 6 bases; unmatched junction nucleotides: 10. CDR1 and CDR2 (germline): SEHNR, FQNEAQ (reference sequence). This CDR3 contains 16 residues. CDR3 in amino acids: CASSHFGQGDSNEQFF. CDR3 nucleotides: TGTGCCAGCAGCCATTTTGGACAGGGGGATTCCAATGAGCAGTTCTTC.

The chain recombines TRBV5-1 with TRBJ2-4; 8 bases match TRBD2. Germline CDR1 SGHRS, CDR2 YFSETQ. The CDR3 totals 19 residues. V was pared by 1 base and J by 3 bases, with 15 bases of the junction left unmatched. For the CDR3, the DNA is TGCGCCAGCAGCTTGAGCGGGAGCAGGCGGAGGGTTGGCAAAAACATTCAGTACTTC. It encodes CASSLSGSRRRVGKNIQYF.

This chain uses TRBV9 with TRBJ2-4; TRBD1 matches 12 bases. Germline CDR1 reads SGDLS; CDR2 reads YYNGEE. The CDR3 sequence is 14 residues long. With V trimmed by 3 bases and J by 13 bases, 8 bases remained unmatched. The CDR3 loop is CASSASGTGGRQYF. DNA for the CDR3: TGTGCCAGCAGCGCCTCCGGGACAGGGGGCCGACAGTACTTC. Full variable domain (rest looked up from reference TRBV9 and TRBJ2-4): DSGVTQTPKHLITATGQRVTLRCSPRSGDLSVYWYQQSLDQGLQFLIQYYNGEERAKGNILERFSAQQFPDLHSELNLSSLELGDSALYFCASSASGTGGRQYFGAGTRLSVL.